The sequence of this T cell receptor beta chain was determined in a study of T cells in Graves' hyperthyroidism and ophthalmopathy. Authors of the study amplified TCR beta CDR3 regions from RNA transcripts. HTBI primers were the set used in a first-round RT-PCR of the TCR CDR3. One entry per CDR3 protein, called by TCRdb with MiXCR from the multiplex PCR reads. The sample lists approximately 870,000 distinct CDR3 sequences; 38% were seen once. The V gene end was trimmed by 7 bases and the J gene end by 1 base; junction bases not matched to a gene: 12. The germline CDR1 and CDR2 sequences are MGHDK and SYGVNS. The CDR3 totals 16 residues.

Material for sequencing was blood. The receptor comes from a man aged 18-30 years with Graves' hyperthyroidism. The rearrangement joins TRBV25-1 to TRBJ1-1; 7 nucleotides agree with TRBD1. The CDR3 loop is CASTSGDSGSNTEAFF. CDR3 nucleotide sequence: TGTGCCAGCACATCAGGGGACAGTGGATCGAACACTGAAGCTTTCTTT.